The 9 T cell receptor beta chains presented below share a single source sample, sequenced in a study of PD-1 blockade in classical Hodgkin lymphoma. The time point denotes: cycle 4 day 1 (C4D1), after five to seven weeks of nivolumab. Every patient was affected by relapse after autologous stem cell transplantation, while exposure to brentuximab vedotin was not uniform. The data were produced by immunoSEQ multiplex PCR, yet TCRdb's version contains in-frame clones alone and is incomplete. The sample carries roughly 30,000 clones, around 80% recorded once. Here the sequenced sample was peripheral blood mononuclear cells (PBMCs), taken before the fourth cycle of nivolumab. The source is a human donor with classical Hodgkin lymphoma.

This rearrangement joins TRBV28 to TRBJ2-7; 8 nucleotides match TRBD2. Trimming at V came to 7 bases and at J to 1 base, leaving 9 bases not matched to a gene. This CDR3 comprises 15 residues. CDR1 and CDR2 from the germline V gene are MDHEN and SYDVKM. In nucleotides, the CDR3 is TGTGCCAGCAACCCGGCAGCGGGAGTATCCTACGAGCAGTACTTC. It encodes CASNPAAGVSYEQYF.

The chain has TRBV9 and TRBJ2-3; D uncertain. Deletions cut 1 base from V and 4 bases from J, with 4 bases between. Germline CDR1 reads SGDLS; CDR2 reads YYNGEE. This CDR3 contains 12 residues. CDR3 coding DNA: TGTGCCAGCAGCGTAATTTCAGATACGCAGTATTTT. Translating it yields CASSVISDTQYF.

The chain uses TRBV7-6 and TRBJ2-1, with TRBD1 matching over 7 bases. Per germline, CDR1 SGHVS and CDR2 FNYEAQ. The CDR3 is 17 residues long. Trimming took 5 bases from V and 2 from J; bases not matched to a gene: 12. In DNA form, the CDR3 reads TGTGCCAGCAGCAACTCACCGACAGGGAGTACCTACAATGAGCAGTTCTTC. Residues: CASSNSPTGSTYNEQFF.

The sample holds a few counts of this clone. The chain carries TRBV7-9 and TRBJ1-1; tentatively, D is TRBD1 (5 bases). The germline V gene has CDR1 SEHNR and CDR2 FQNEAQ (reference sequence). CDR3 length: 13 residues. V shed 2 bases and J shed 2 bases, with 6 bases lying between them. The CDR3 sequence: CASSLQGNTEAFF. Written as DNA, the CDR3 is TGTGCCAGCAGCTTACAGGGAAACACTGAAGCTTTCTTT.

The J gene is TRBJ2-7, the V gene TRBV7-8; perhaps TRBD2 as D (5 bases). Germline lookup yields CDR1 SGHVS and CDR2 FQNEAQ. The ends were cut back, 3 bases at V and 3 bases at J, with 9 bases in the middle. This CDR3 has 13 residues. The DNA for the CDR3 is TGTGCCAGCAGCTTCGGGGATCGCTACGAGCAGTACGTC. Translating gives CASSFGDRYEQYV.

In its sample, this clone was seen a few times. The rearrangement links TRBV29-1 to TRBJ1-2; D call uncertain. This CDR3 contains 14 residues. Germline CDR1 reads SQVTM; CDR2 reads ANQGSEA. Trimming shortened V by 0 bases and J by 4 bases, and 12 bases separated the two germline ends. CDR3 amino acids: CSVEDQGRVYGYTF. The CDR3 nucleotides are TGCAGCGTTGAAGATCAAGGGAGGGTCTATGGCTACACCTTC.

The chain joins TRBV27 to TRBJ1-5, with D hard to call. Deletions cut 10 bases from V and 0 bases from J, with 16 bases between. CDR1 MNHEY and CDR2 SMNVEV come from the germline V gene (reference sequence). The CDR3 sequence is 15 residues long. CDR3 DNA sequence: TGTGCCACCTCCCCGGCGGATTATAGCAATCAGCCCCAGCATTTT. This codes for CATSPADYSNQPQHF.

This clone was seen more than once but under ten times. This chain joins TRBV20-1 and TRBJ2-5; 9 bases align to TRBD1. From germline, CDR1 is DFQATT and CDR2 SNEGSKA (reference sequence). This CDR3 is built from 11 residues. CDR3 region: CGTGGEETQYF. CDR3 sequence (DNA): TGCGGAACAGGGGGCGAAGAGACCCAGTACTTC.

The chain combines TRBV7-3 with TRBJ2-2; 7 positions agree with TRBD1. V gave up 5 bases and J gave up 0 bases; unmatched junction bases: 12. The length of the CDR3 is 18 residues. Germline V gene sequence: CDR1 SGHTA, CDR2 FQGTGA. The CDR3 nucleotides read TGTGCCAGCAGCCCCAACCCGACAGGGCGAGCGAACACCGGGGAGCTGTTTTTT. Its translation is CASSPNPTGRANTGELFF.